This T cell receptor (beta chain) derives from a study of T cell responses to AZD1222 COVID-19 vaccine. The study, taken as a whole, reports: Unmutated variant regions are reportedly the target of nearly half of TCRs that are spike-specific.

On this clone itself: The antigen remains undetermined.

The germline V gene encodes CDR1 LNHDA and CDR2 SQIVND (reference sequence). The CDR3 is made up of 14 amino acids. Losses at the gene ends were 5 bases for V and 8 bases for J; bases not matched to a gene: 5. Assay used: immunoSEQ multiplex PCR; TCRdb lists only in-frame clones, some missing. The data hold about 150,000 clones, with approximately 90% observed a single time. V is TRBV19 and J is TRBJ1-6; TRBD1 aligns across 8 bases. The sample here was peripheral blood, taken 28 days after the second AZD1222 dose. This clonotype was sampled from an adult who received the AZD1222 COVID-19 vaccine. This chain's CDR3 is CASSLTGADSPLHF. For the CDR3, the DNA is TGTGCCAGTAGTCTGACAGGGGCGGATTCACCCCTCCACTTT.